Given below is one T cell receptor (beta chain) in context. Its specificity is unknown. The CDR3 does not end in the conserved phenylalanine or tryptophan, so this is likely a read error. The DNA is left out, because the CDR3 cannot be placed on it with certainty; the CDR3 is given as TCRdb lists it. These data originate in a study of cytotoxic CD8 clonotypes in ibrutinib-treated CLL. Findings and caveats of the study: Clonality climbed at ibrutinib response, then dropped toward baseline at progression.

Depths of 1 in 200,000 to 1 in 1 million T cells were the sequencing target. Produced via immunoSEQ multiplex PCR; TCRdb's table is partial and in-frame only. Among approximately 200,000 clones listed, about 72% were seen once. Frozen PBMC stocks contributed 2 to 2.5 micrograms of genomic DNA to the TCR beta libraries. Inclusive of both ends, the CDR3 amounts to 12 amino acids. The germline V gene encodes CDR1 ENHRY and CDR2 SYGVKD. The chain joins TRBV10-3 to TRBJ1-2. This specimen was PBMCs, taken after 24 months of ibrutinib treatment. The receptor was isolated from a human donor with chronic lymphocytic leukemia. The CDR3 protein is CAISEPGSGGVL.